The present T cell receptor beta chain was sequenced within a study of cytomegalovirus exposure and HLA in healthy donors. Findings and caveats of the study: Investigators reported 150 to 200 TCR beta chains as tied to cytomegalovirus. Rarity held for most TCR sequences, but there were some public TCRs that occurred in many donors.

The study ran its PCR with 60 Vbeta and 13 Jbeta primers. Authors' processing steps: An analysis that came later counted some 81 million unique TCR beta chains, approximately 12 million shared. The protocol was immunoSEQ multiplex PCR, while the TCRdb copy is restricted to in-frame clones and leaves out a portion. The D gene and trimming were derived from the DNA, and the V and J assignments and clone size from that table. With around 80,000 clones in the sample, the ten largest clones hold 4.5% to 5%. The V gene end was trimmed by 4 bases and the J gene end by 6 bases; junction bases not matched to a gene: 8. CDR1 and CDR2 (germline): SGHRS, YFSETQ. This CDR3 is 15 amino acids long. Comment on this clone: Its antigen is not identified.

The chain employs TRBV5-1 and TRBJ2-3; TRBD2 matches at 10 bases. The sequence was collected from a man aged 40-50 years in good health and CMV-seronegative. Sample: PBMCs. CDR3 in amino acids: CASSASGSARDTQYF. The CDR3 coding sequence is TGCGCCAGCAGCGCTAGCGGGAGCGCTCGGGATACGCAGTATTTT. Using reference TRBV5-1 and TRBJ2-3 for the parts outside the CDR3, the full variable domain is KAGVTQTPRYLIKTRGQQVTLSCSPISGHRSVSWYQQTPGQGLQFLFEYFSETQRNKGNFPGRFSGRQFSNSRSEMNVSTLELGDSALYLCASSASGSARDTQYFGPGTRLTVL.